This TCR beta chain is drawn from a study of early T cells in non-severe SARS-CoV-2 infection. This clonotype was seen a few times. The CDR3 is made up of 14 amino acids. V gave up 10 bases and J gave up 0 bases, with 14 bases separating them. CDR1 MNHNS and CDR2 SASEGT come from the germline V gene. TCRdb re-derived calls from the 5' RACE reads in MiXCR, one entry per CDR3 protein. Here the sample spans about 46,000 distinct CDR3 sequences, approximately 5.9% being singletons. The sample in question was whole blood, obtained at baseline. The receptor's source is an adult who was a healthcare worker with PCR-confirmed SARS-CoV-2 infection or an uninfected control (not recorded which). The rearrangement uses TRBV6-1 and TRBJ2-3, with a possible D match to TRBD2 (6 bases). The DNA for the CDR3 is TGTGCCACTCGTCTAGCGTCTAGCACAGATACGCAGTATTTT. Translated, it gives CATRLASSTDTQYF.